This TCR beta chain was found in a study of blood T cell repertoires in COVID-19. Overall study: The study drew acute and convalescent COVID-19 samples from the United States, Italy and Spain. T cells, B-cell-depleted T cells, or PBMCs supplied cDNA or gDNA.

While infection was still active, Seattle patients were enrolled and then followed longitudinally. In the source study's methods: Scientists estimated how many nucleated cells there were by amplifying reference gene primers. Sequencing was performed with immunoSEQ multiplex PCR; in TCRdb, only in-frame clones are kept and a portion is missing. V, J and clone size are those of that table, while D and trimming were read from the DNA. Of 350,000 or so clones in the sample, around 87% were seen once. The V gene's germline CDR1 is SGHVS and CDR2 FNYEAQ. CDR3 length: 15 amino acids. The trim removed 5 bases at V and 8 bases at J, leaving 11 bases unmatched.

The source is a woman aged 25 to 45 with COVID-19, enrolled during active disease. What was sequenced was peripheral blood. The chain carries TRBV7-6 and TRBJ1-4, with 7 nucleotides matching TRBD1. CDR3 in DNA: TGTGCCAGCAGCCAAGGGGTGACAGGGAGCGAAAAACTGTTTTTT. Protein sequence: CASSQGVTGSEKLFF.